One and the same sample provided the 5 T cell receptor beta chains below, sequenced in a study of Graves' ophthalmopathy and Graves' hyperthyroidism. Amplification of TCR beta CDR3 regions used RNA transcripts. RT-PCR with HTBI primers came first, then second-round multiplex PCR. One entry per CDR3 protein, called by TCRdb with MiXCR from the multiplex PCR reads. Of 600,000 to 950,000 distinct CDR3 sequences listed, 35% to 50% are singletons. Sequenced material: peripheral blood. The origin of the receptors is an adult man with Graves' ophthalmopathy.

The chain couples TRBV10-3 to TRBJ1-3; possibly TRBD1 for D (6 bases). The CDR3 totals 16 residues. Trimming shortened V by 5 bases and J by 0 bases, and 14 bases separated the two germline ends. The germline V gene has CDR1 ENHRY and CDR2 SYGVKD. The CDR3 nucleotides are TGTGCCATCAGTTACTCTCTGGACAGCTCTGGAAACACCATATATTTT. It encodes CAISYSLDSSGNTIYF.

This clonotype was counted a single time. The CDR3 does not close with the conserved phenylalanine or tryptophan, likely indicating a read error. The chain links TRBV7-3 to TRBJ1-1; unclear D gene. Germline CDR1 is SGHTA and CDR2 is FQGTGA. The CDR3 is 13 amino acids. Trimming pared 4 bases from V and 0 bases from J, leaving 6 bases between. In DNA form, the CDR3 reads TGTGCCAGCAGCTCCCAGATGAACACTGAAGCTTTCCTT. Translating gives CASSSQMNTEAFL.

The chain uses TRBV7-9 and TRBJ2-2, with 10 bases that match TRBD2. Unmatched junction bases numbered 16, after V lost 6 bases and J lost 3 bases. The CDR3 contains 19 residues. Germline V CDR1 and CDR2: SEHNR, FQNEAQ (reference sequence). CDR3 in DNA: TGTGCCAGCAGTTTATCTGGGGAGGGACTAGCGAAACACACCGGGGAGCTGTTTTTT. Translated: CASSLSGEGLAKHTGELFF. The whole variable domain, filled in from reference TRBV7-9 and TRBJ2-2, reads DTGVSQNPRHKITKRGQNVTFRCDPISEHNRLYWYRQTLGQGPEFLTYFQNEAQLEKSRLLSDRFSAERPKGSFSTLEIQRTEQGDSAMYLCASSLSGEGLAKHTGELFFGEGSRLTVL.

Concerning this clonotype: A much larger clone differs from this one at a single base, so this may be a read error. The chain has TRBV2 and TRBJ1-5; D is ambiguous. The J call could be wrong; TRBJ2-3 is a better fit for the DNA end. Germline CDR1 SNHLY, CDR2 FYNNEI. This CDR3 has 14 amino acids. CDR3 bases: TGTGCCAGCAGTTTACGGGCAGCGCCTCAGCCCCAGTATTTT. As protein: CASSLRAAPQPQYF.

The chain uses TRBV19 and TRBJ1-2; D gene unclear. Per the germline V gene, CDR1 is LNHDA and CDR2 is SQIVND (reference sequence). This CDR3 has 15 amino acids. Trimming removed 1 base at V and 4 bases at J, with 13 bases between. Written as DNA, the CDR3 is TGTGCCAGTAGTATAGGGGCCCCTGCCGCCTATGGCTACACCTTC. Amino acid sequence: CASSIGAPAAYGYTF.